These 22 T cell receptor beta chains were all obtained from the same sample, sequenced in a study of blood T cell repertoires in COVID-19 (dated by TCRdb to 2019 to 2021). The library was made by the immunoSEQ multiplex PCR assay. TCRdb provides this immuneACCESS table in a form limited to in-frame rearrangements. Some clones are lacking; in checked studies, under half of them reflect an unresolved V gene, and why the rest are absent is not known. This sample comprises fewer than 60,000 clones, about 80% of them detected only once. More than 25% of the sample goes to the ten largest clones. Sequencing was performed on peripheral blood. Source of these receptors: a man between 65 and 80 years old with acute or convalescent COVID-19.

The chain recombines TRBV7-9 with TRBJ2-5; 7 nucleotides match TRBD1. The CDR3 extends over 15 amino acids. From germline, CDR1 is SEHNR and CDR2 FQNEAQ (reference sequence). Losses at the gene ends were 7 bases for V and 2 bases for J; bases not matched to a gene: 10. CDR3 nucleotides: TGTGCCAGCACCCTTAAGAGGGGACAGCAAGAGACCCAGTACTTC. This translates into CASTLKRGQQETQYF.

The genes are TRBV27 and TRBJ2-1, with TRBD2 identical over 8 bases. The germline V gene has CDR1 MNHEY and CDR2 SMNVEV (reference sequence). The CDR3 covers 15 residues. The trim removed 5 bases at V and 9 bases at J, leaving 12 bases unmatched. The CDR3 loop is CASSQAGASGSEQFF. The CDR3 DNA reads TGTGCCAGCAGTCAAGCGGGGGCCTCCGGTTCTGAGCAGTTCTTC.

This clone was found once. This chain connects TRBV6-4 to TRBJ2-7, with 8 positions matching TRBD2. CDR1 MRHNA and CDR2 SNTAGT come from the germline V gene. CDR3 size: 15 residues. The V gene end was trimmed by 7 bases and the J gene end by 0 bases; junction bases not matched to a gene: 8. The CDR3 DNA reads as TGTGCCAGCAAGATACGGCGGGGGGCCTCCTACGAGCAGTACTTC. Its translation is CASKIRRGASYEQYF.

The V call is TRBV7-3, the J call TRBJ2-3, with 7 bases aligning to TRBD1. The CDR3 contains 15 residues. The germline gives CDR1 SGHTA, CDR2 FQGTGA. V lost 2 bases, J lost 3 bases, and 5 bases stayed unmatched. CDR3 sequence reads: CASSLRGQATDTQYF. Here the CDR3 DNA reads TGTGCCAGCAGCTTACGTGGACAGGCGACAGATACGCAGTATTTT.

The V and J genes are TRBV29-1 and TRBJ1-4, with 7 bases matching TRBD1. Trimming cost V 8 bases and J 8 bases; bases outside gene matches: 11. The CDR3 spans 13 residues. Germline CDR1 SQVTM, CDR2 ANQGSEA. Here the CDR3 reads CSSQGQPGEKLFF. The CDR3 coding sequence is TGCAGCTCCCAGGGACAGCCGGGGGAAAAACTGTTTTTT.

The chain joins TRBV5-4 to TRBJ2-7; weak D call: TRBD2 (5 bases). Between the trimmed V and J ends, which lost 0 bases and 6 bases, there was a span of 16 bases. This CDR3 comprises 15 residues. Germline CDR1 SGHNT, CDR2 YYREEE (reference sequence). The CDR3 DNA is TGTGCCAGCAGCTTGGGTGAAGGACTTATAGGCGAGCAGTACTTC. This sequence encodes CASSLGEGLIGEQYF.

This chain uses TRBV27 with TRBJ2-5, with 8 bases identical to TRBD1. The CDR3 has 13 residues. Trimming at V came to 6 bases and at J to 5 bases, leaving 5 bases not matched to a gene. Germline assignment: CDR1 MNHEY and CDR2 SMNVEV (reference sequence). The CDR3 bases are TGTGCCAGCAGACGACAGGGGACTGAGACCCAGTACTTC. This encodes CASRRQGTETQYF.

The rearrangement uses TRBV18 and TRBJ2-6, with TRBD1 identical over 7 bases. CDR1 is KGHSH and CDR2 is LQKENI in the germline V gene. Trimming took 4 bases from V and 0 from J; bases not matched to a gene: 6. The length of the CDR3 is 17 residues. The CDR3 region is CASSRPGQSSGANVLTF. CDR3 DNA sequence: TGTGCCAGCTCACGTCCGGGACAGAGCTCTGGGGCCAACGTCCTGACTTTC.

The genes are TRBV12-5 and TRBJ2-3; 9 bases align to TRBD2. V lost 2 bases to trimming and J lost 2 bases; unmatched junction nucleotides: 8. The CDR3 has 17 residues. Germline V lookup: CDR1 LGHNT, CDR2 FRNRAP. CDR3 loop: CASGLSLAGIITDTQYF. CDR3 nucleotides: TGTGCTAGTGGTTTGTCCCTAGCGGGGATTATCACAGATACGCAGTATTTT.

The V gene is TRBV7-2, the J gene TRBJ1-1, with TRBD1 identical over 9 bases. The CDR3 consists of 16 residues. Looked up from germline, CDR1 is SGHTA and CDR2 is FQGNSA. Trimming removed 4 bases from V and 5 bases from J; junction bases left unmatched: 11. The CDR3 nucleotides read TGTGCCAGCAGCTCCCGAAGGACAGGGGTGGAAACTGAAGCTTTCTTT. Its protein is CASSSRRTGVETEAFF.

V and J are TRBV11-2 and TRBJ1-2; D not certain. The V gene lost 0 bases and the J gene lost 8 bases, with 16 bases spanning the gap. Germline CDR1 is SGHAT and CDR2 is FQNNGV. CDR3 length: 15 amino acids. The CDR3 is CASSLESGARGGYTF. In nucleotides, the CDR3 is TGTGCCAGCAGCTTAGAGTCCGGAGCTCGAGGGGGCTACACCTTC.

This sequence joins TRBV5-1 and TRBJ2-2, with 7 positions matching TRBD2. Losses at the gene ends were 1 base for V and 4 bases for J; bases not matched to a gene: 13. Germline assignment: CDR1 SGHRS and CDR2 YFSETQ. This CDR3 region has 18 residues. The CDR3 DNA reads TGCGCCAGCAGCTTGAAACGCGGGGGAAGAGTGGGCACCGGGGAGCTGTTTTTT. As protein: CASSLKRGGRVGTGELFF.

The V call is TRBV7-2, the J call TRBJ2-5; D ambiguous. Trimming stripped 4 bases from V and 5 bases from J, with 5 bases between. The CDR3 loop spans 11 amino acids. CDR1 and CDR2 (germline): SGHTA, FQGNSA. The CDR3 loop is CASSSLETQYF. In DNA, the CDR3 is TGTGCCAGCAGCTCCCTGGAGACCCAGTACTTC.

This clone qualifies as medium-sized. CDR3 sequence (DNA): TGTGCCAGCAGTTTAGTCCTGGGAAACACCATATATTTT. This codes for CASSLVLGNTIYF. This chain connects TRBV28 to TRBJ1-3; D not resolved. Germline V lookup: CDR1 MDHEN, CDR2 SYDVKM. The CDR3 loop spans 13 amino acids. The V end was cut by 2 bases, the J end by 4 bases, with 6 bases between.

The V call is TRBV18, the J call TRBJ1-1, with 7 bases lining up with TRBD1. CDR1 is KGHSH, CDR2 LQKENI, per germline. J was trimmed by 2 bases and V by 5 bases; bases with no gene match: 5. The CDR3 spans 14 residues. CDR3 bases: TGTGCCAGCTCAGCGGACAGGAAAAACACTGAAGCTTTCTTT. It is translated as CASSADRKNTEAFF.

V gene TRBV10-1 combines with J gene TRBJ2-3; a possible D gene is TRBD1 (6 bases). Germline V CDR1 and CDR2: WNHNN, SYGVQD (reference sequence). CDR3 length equals 13 residues. Between the trimmed V and J ends, which lost 8 bases and 0 bases, there was a span of 9 bases. CDR3: CASRDKSTDTQYF. The DNA for the CDR3 is TGCGCCAGCCGGGACAAAAGCACAGATACGCAGTATTTT.

The rearrangement links TRBV7-3 to TRBJ2-2, with TRBD2 identical over 8 bases. Looked up from germline, CDR1 is SGHTA and CDR2 is FQGTGA. V shed 5 bases and J 4 bases; nucleotides not matched to a gene: 6. The CDR3 consists of 15 residues. For the CDR3, the DNA is TGTGCCAGCAGCGCGGGAGGCCCGGGCACCGGGGAGCTGTTTTTT. Protein: CASSAGGPGTGELFF.

This clone was counted only a few times. V gene TRBV27 combines with J gene TRBJ2-5; 8 bases map to TRBD2. The V and J ends lost 8 bases and 5 bases, in that order; junction bases with no gene match: 10. The CDR3 covers 14 residues. Looked up from germline, CDR1 is MNHEY and CDR2 is SMNVEV (reference sequence). The CDR3 DNA reads as TGTGCCAGCTGTTACGGGGGGGGGCGGGAGACCCAGTACTTC. This translates into CASCYGGGRETQYF.

V gene TRBV11-2 combines with J gene TRBJ1-2; 8 bases agree with TRBD1. Per germline, CDR1 SGHAT and CDR2 FQNNGV. V shed 5 bases, J shed 7 bases, and the junction held 9 bases outside the gene matches. The CDR3 extends over 14 amino acids. For the CDR3, the DNA is TGTGCCAGCAGCCTATATGGACAGGGCGGTGGCTACACCTTC. This sequence encodes CASSLYGQGGGYTF.

This sequence joins TRBV29-1 and TRBJ1-1, with a weak D call TRBD1 (5 bases). This CDR3 has 14 amino acids. V shed 4 bases and J shed 2 bases, with 14 bases lying between them. Germline CDR1 reads SQVTM; CDR2 reads ANQGSEA. CDR3 DNA sequence: TGCAGCGTTGCCCGACAGACCAGTAACACTGAAGCTTTCTTT. This gives the protein CSVARQTSNTEAFF.

The rearrangement joins TRBV5-1 to TRBJ2-7; a weak D match, TRBD2 (7 bases). Germline V gene data show CDR1 as SGHRS and CDR2 as YFSETQ. Trimming removed 1 base at V and 0 bases at J, with 11 bases between. The CDR3 totals 15 residues. The CDR3 here is CASSLTGGISYEQYF. CDR3 DNA sequence: TGCGCCAGCAGCTTGACGGGGGGCATCTCCTACGAGCAGTACTTC.

This clone has more than one count but fewer than ten. J is TRBJ1-5 and V is TRBV6-6; possible D gene TRBD1, 5 bases. This CDR3 comprises 14 residues. In germline, CDR1 is MNHNY, CDR2 SVGAGI (reference sequence). V shed 5 bases and J shed 5 bases, with 13 bases lying between them. CDR3 loop: CASSTGGSDQPQHF. The CDR3 region has the DNA TGTGCCAGCAGTACCGGGGGGAGCGATCAGCCCCAGCATTTT.